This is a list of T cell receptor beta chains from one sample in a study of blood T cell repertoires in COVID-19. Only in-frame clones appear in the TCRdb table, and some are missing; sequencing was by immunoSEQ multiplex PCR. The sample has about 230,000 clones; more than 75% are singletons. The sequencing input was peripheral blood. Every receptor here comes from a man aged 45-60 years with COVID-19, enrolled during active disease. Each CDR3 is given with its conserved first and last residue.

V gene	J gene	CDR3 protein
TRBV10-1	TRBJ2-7	CASGGPSGEQYF
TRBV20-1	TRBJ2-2	CSASRAGELFF
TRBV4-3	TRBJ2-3	CASSQDPPGGYTDTQYF
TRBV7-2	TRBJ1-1	CASSLGGSPREAFF
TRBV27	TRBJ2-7	CASRWTRTSYEQYF
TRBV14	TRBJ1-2	CASSQDQRGLGGYTF
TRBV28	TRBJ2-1	CASSLPSGRAYNEQFF
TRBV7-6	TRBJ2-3	CASSPGPGGPGDTQYF
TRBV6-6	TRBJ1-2	CASSPLGGDGYTF
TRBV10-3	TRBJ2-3	CATELAGVGDTQYF
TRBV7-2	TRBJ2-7	CASSLAGTGKGEQYF
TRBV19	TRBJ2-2	CASSNLAGGPVRTGELFF
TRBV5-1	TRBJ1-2	CASSSTTALEGYTF
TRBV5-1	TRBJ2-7	CASSLEGQYSYEQYF
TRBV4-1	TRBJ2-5	CASSQERGLAGVGETQYF
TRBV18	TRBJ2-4	CASSPLRDILGNIQYF
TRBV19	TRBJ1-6	CASRTKALNSPLHF
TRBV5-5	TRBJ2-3	CASSLVLTGQGGTDTQYF
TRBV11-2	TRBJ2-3	CASSLDLTRGRDTQYF
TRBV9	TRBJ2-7	CASSVRAGETYEQYF
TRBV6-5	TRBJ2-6	CASFRYGANVLTF
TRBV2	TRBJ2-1	CASSERPSGGVF
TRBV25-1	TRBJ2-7	CASSERRGQGYEQYF
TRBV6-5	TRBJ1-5	CASSSNTGGGQPQHF
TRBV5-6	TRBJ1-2	CASSLGSGFRGYTF
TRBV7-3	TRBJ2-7	CASSLTGTEYYEQYF
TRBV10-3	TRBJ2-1	CAINTGTPIYNEQFF
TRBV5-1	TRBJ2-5	CASSLEPSDPYQETQYF
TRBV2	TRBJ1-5	CASMTGVHQPQHF